The subject of this entry is one TCR beta chain. The target antigen is unknown. The data were obtained in a study of a mutant IDH1 vaccine in newly diagnosed glioma. Across the study: The study started vaccination 4-6 weeks after radiotherapy alone, or with temozolomide cycles.

Method: immunoSEQ multiplex PCR; TCRdb's copy keeps in-frame clones and lacks some. This sample has roughly 86,000 clones, with about 81% found just once. Study-wide results and caveats: Among patients, roughly 93% showed immune responses induced by the vaccine.

Time point here: week 47, end of study. Vaccinated patients received 300 ug of mutant IDH1 20-mer peptide per dose, with topical imiquimod. V dropped 5 bases and J dropped 4; count of bases not matched to a gene: 10. CDR3 length: 17 amino acids. CDR1 is KGHSH and CDR2 is LQKENI in the germline V gene. The TCR originated in a middle-aged man with glioma. The sample was PBMCs, taken from a glioma patient whose treatment included an IDH1 peptide vaccine. The V gene is TRBV18, the J gene TRBJ2-3; 12 nucleotides align to TRBD2. CDR3 in amino acids: CASSTWTSGIGADTQYF. CDR3 bases: TGTGCCAGCTCAACTTGGACTAGCGGGATAGGCGCAGATACGCAGTATTTT. The variable domain in full, with the rest retrieved from reference TRBV18 and TRBJ2-3, is NAGVMQNPRHLVRRRGQEARLRCSPMKGHSHVYWYRQLPEEGLKFMVYLQKENIIDESGMPKERFSAEFPKEGPSILRIQQVVRGDSAAYFCASSTWTSGIGADTQYFGPGTRLTVL.